Below, 24 T cell receptor beta chains from the same sample are listed, as sequenced in a study of beta chain features in type 1 diabetes listed by TCRdb under 2018. Library prep was done by the immunoSEQ multiplex PCR assay. The High Capacity cDNA Reverse Transcription Kit was used to reverse transcribe all of the isolated RNA, meaning that expressed TCRB transcripts were what got sequenced. The immuneACCESS repertoire file appears here via TCRdb, limited to in-frame rearrangements. These files lack a portion of the clones; in checked studies, under half of the deficit traces to unresolved V genes, and the cause of the others is not known. This sample lists about 650,000 clones; 12% were detected once. Around 0.12% of the sample belongs to the ten largest clones. These TCRs' antigens remain unknown. Overall results and qualifications from the work: A moderate but significant shortening of TCRB CDR3 length was observed in type 1 diabetes patients in all four CD4+ subsets.

Sequences were obtained from naive CD4+ T cells from blood. The cell subset or site label on this specimen signifies: true naive CD4+ T cells. These TCRs come from a young man with type 1 diabetes.

The rearrangement links TRBV5-6 to TRBJ2-7; 9 bases match TRBD1. CDR3 length: 15 amino acids. Looked up from germline, CDR1 is SGHDT and CDR2 is YYEEEE. V was pared by 7 bases and J by 4 bases, with 12 bases of the junction left unmatched. The CDR3 region is CASEFWGQGQYEQYF. CDR3 DNA sequence: TGTGCCAGCGAATTTTGGGGACAGGGACAGTACGAGCAGTACTTC.

This clone turned up a few times. This chain links TRBV6-5 with TRBJ2-7; possible D gene TRBD2, 7 bases. Germline CDR1 MNHEY, CDR2 SVGAGI. Trimming stripped 2 bases from V and 3 bases from J, with 17 bases between. The CDR3 extends over 16 amino acids. The CDR3 loop is CASSYTLGGGYYEQYF. CDR3 DNA: TGTGCCAGCAGTTACACACTAGGCGGGGGCTACTACGAGCAGTACTTC.

V is TRBV7-2 and J is TRBJ1-6, with 7 nucleotides matching TRBD1. The germline CDR1 and CDR2 sequences are SGHTA and FQGNSA. V trimming: 1 base; J trimming: 10 bases; junction bases outside the gene matches: 7. The CDR3 runs to 15 residues. CDR3: CASSLGGTEGSPLHF. The CDR3 DNA reads as TGTGCCAGCAGCTTAGGGGGGACAGAAGGATCACCCCTCCACTTT.

The chain employs TRBV11-3 and TRBJ2-7; no reliable D call. This CDR3 region has 13 residues. The V gene lost 1 base and the J gene lost 4 bases, with 8 bases spanning the gap. Germline assignment: CDR1 SGHNT and CDR2 YENEEA. CDR3 nucleotides: TGTGCCAGCAGCTTAGTTTCGAGTTACGAGCAGTACTTC. Encoded protein: CASSLVSSYEQYF.

The V call is TRBV18, the J call TRBJ2-5, with D possibly being TRBD2 (6 bases). The V end was cut by 4 bases, the J end by 2 bases, with 8 bases between. Germline assignment: CDR1 KGHSH and CDR2 LQKENI. This CDR3 is 13 amino acids long. The chain's CDR3 is CASSLGTQETQYF. CDR3 nucleotide sequence: TGTGCCAGCTCACTCGGGACTCAAGAGACCCAGTACTTC.

The V and J genes are TRBV14 and TRBJ2-3; TRBD2 aligns across 7 bases. Germline CDR1 reads SGHDN; CDR2 reads FVKESK. Trimming took 1 base from V and 0 from J; bases not matched to a gene: 4. The CDR3 sequence is 16 residues long. CDR3 loop: CASSQVGGTSTDTQYF. CDR3 bases: TGTGCCAGCAGCCAAGTGGGGGGGACCAGCACAGATACGCAGTATTTT. The full variable domain, its missing parts supplied by reference TRBV14 and TRBJ2-3, is EAGVTQFPSHSVIEKGQTVTLRCDPISGHDNLYWYRRVMGKEIKFLLHFVKESKQDESGMPNNRFLAERTGGTYSTLKVQPAELEDSGVYFCASSQVGGTSTDTQYFGPGTRLTVL.

This clone turned up a few times. The chain combines TRBV10-3 with TRBJ1-1; D unclear. Germline CDR1 is ENHRY and CDR2 is SYGVKD. CDR3 length equals 14 residues. Trimming took 6 bases from V and 4 from J, leaving 15 bases between them. This CDR3 reads CAISPREYSTEAFF. The CDR3 bases are TGTGCCATCAGCCCAAGGGAGTACAGCACTGAAGCTTTCTTT.

In its sample, this clone was seen a few times. This chain connects TRBV7-2 to TRBJ2-1; TRBD2 agrees at 7 bases. The junction had 9 bases not matched to a gene; V was cut back by 3 bases and J by 4 bases. Looked up from germline, CDR1 is SGHTA and CDR2 is FQGNSA. The CDR3 has 16 residues. In DNA form, the CDR3 reads TGTGCCAGCAGCTTCCTCGGAGAGCGGGGTTACAATGAGCAGTTCTTC. Translating gives CASSFLGERGYNEQFF.

The V and J genes are TRBV7-3 and TRBJ2-1; D gene unclear. CDR1 SGHTA and CDR2 FQGTGA come from the germline V gene. The CDR3 totals 14 residues. Trimming took off 5 bases at V and 0 bases at J, with 8 bases between the two ends. CDR3 bases: TGTGCCAGCAGCGTTTTAGACTCCTACAATGAGCAGTTCTTC. Translated: CASSVLDSYNEQFF.

The chain uses TRBV6-1 and TRBJ2-3; D not certain. The germline V and J ends were trimmed by 8 bases and 1 base, with 13 bases remaining between them. This CDR3 contains 14 residues. Germline V gene sequence: CDR1 MNHNS, CDR2 SASEGT. The CDR3 loop reads CASGWSRRTDTQYF. CDR3 bases: TGTGCCAGCGGGTGGTCCAGACGCACAGATACGCAGTATTTT.

This clone was observed a few times. The V call is TRBV19, the J call TRBJ1-1, with D possibly being TRBD1 (5 bases). CDR1 and CDR2 from the germline V gene are LNHDA and SQIVND (reference sequence). The CDR3 is 14 residues long. V lost 3 bases and J 4 bases, leaving 12 bases between the germline ends. Here the CDR3 reads CASSITGDRTEAFF. CDR3 nucleotide sequence: TGTGCCAGTAGTATTACGGGGGATCGCACTGAAGCTTTCTTT.

This clone came up a few times. V usage is TRBV19 and J usage is TRBJ1-1; no clear D. This CDR3 is built from 13 residues. The V gene's germline CDR1 is LNHDA and CDR2 SQIVND (reference sequence). Deletions cut 2 bases from V and 3 bases from J, with 7 bases between. This CDR3 is CASSINRYTEAFF. As DNA, the CDR3 is TGTGCCAGTAGTATAAATCGGTACACTGAAGCTTTCTTT.

This chain uses TRBV7-2 with TRBJ2-5, with D tentatively TRBD1 (5 bases). Trimming left V 4 bases short and J 5 bases short, with 14 bases between. Per the germline V gene, CDR1 is SGHTA and CDR2 is FQGNSA. The length of the CDR3 is 14 residues. Here the CDR3 reads CASSSQGPWETQYF. Written as DNA, the CDR3 is TGTGCCAGCAGCTCTCAGGGCCCCTGGGAGACCCAGTACTTC.

This clone appeared a few times. The chain recombines TRBV10-3 with TRBJ2-2, with D possibly being TRBD1 or TRBD2 (5 bases each). Looked up from germline, CDR1 is ENHRY and CDR2 is SYGVKD. This CDR3 comprises 15 residues. Trimming pared 6 bases from V and 2 bases from J, leaving 13 bases between. The CDR3 region has the DNA TGTGCCATCAGACAAGGGACCGCCAACACCGGGGAGCTGTTTTTT. Translation gives CAIRQGTANTGELFF.

This chain joins TRBV7-2 and TRBJ2-7; D possibly corresponds to TRBD1 (5 bases). The germline V and J ends were trimmed by 3 bases and 5 bases, with 17 bases remaining between them. Per the germline V gene, CDR1 is SGHTA and CDR2 is FQGNSA. This CDR3 is built from 15 residues. The CDR3, as DNA: TGTGCCAGCAGCTTTGTGTGGGGCAGGGATAACGAGCAGTACTTC. Translation: CASSFVWGRDNEQYF.

The V gene is TRBV6-5, the J gene TRBJ1-6; no firm D call. V was shortened by 2 bases and J by 7 bases, with 12 bases between the two germline ends. From germline, CDR1 is MNHEY and CDR2 SVGAGI. The CDR3 covers 15 residues. This CDR3 reads CASSYKAVENSPLHF. In nucleotides, the CDR3 is TGTGCCAGCAGTTACAAGGCAGTAGAAAATTCACCCCTCCACTTT.

The V gene is TRBV7-9, the J gene TRBJ1-5; 9 positions match TRBD1. Per germline, CDR1 SEHNR and CDR2 FQNEAQ (reference sequence). V gave up 5 bases and J gave up 7 bases; unmatched junction bases: 6. The CDR3 has 14 amino acids. CDR3 protein: CASSRGTGRQPQHF. The DNA of the CDR3 is TGTGCCAGCAGCCGAGGGACAGGGCGGCAGCCCCAGCATTTT.

CDR3 loop: CASSPNFGTDYGYTF. The DNA for the CDR3 is TGTGCCAGCAGCCCAAATTTTGGGACGGACTATGGCTACACCTTC. The chain recombines TRBV7-9 with TRBJ1-2, with D possibly matching TRBD1 (5 bases). The CDR3 runs to 15 residues. Germline lookup yields CDR1 SEHNR and CDR2 FQNEAQ (reference sequence). The V end was cut by 5 bases, the J end by 3 bases, with 16 bases between.

The chain links TRBV19 to TRBJ1-2; 7 bases map to TRBD1. CDR1 LNHDA and CDR2 SQIVND come from the germline V gene (reference sequence). The CDR3 spans 14 residues. V was clipped by 9 bases and J by 7 bases; unmatched bases: 14. Written as DNA, the CDR3 is TGTGCCAGAGGGGAGACAGGGATTTATAGTGGCTACACCTTC. Protein: CARGETGIYSGYTF.

The rearrangement links TRBV14 to TRBJ2-6, with D unresolved. Trimming stripped 4 bases from V and 0 bases from J, with 10 bases between. The CDR3 is 16 residues long. The germline V gene has CDR1 SGHDN and CDR2 FVKESK. The CDR3 spells CASSPRLGSGANVLTF. Here the CDR3 DNA reads TGTGCCAGCAGCCCTCGACTCGGCTCTGGGGCCAACGTCCTGACTTTC.

This clone appeared a few times. Other DNA sequences from this sample encode an identical CDR3 as well. This chain connects TRBV29-1 to TRBJ2-3; tentatively, D is TRBD1 or TRBD2 (5 bases each). Germline V gene lookup returns CDR1 SQVTM and CDR2 ANQGSEA. The V end was cut by 4 bases, the J end by 0 bases, with 5 bases between. The CDR3 totals 12 residues. The CDR3 DNA is TGCAGCGTTGGGGGGAGCACAGATACGCAGTATTTT. Its protein is CSVGGSTDTQYF.

Only a few counts were recorded for this clone. This chain uses TRBV2 with TRBJ1-2; D gene unclear. Germline CDR1 and CDR2: SNHLY and FYNNEI. The CDR3 sequence is 12 residues long. The V gene lost 8 bases and the J gene lost 4 bases, with 11 bases spanning the gap. The CDR3 sequence is CASLAGGYGYTF. In DNA, the CDR3 is TGTGCCAGCCTGGCGGGTGGCTATGGCTACACCTTC.

The chain joins TRBV7-3 to TRBJ2-3, with TRBD1 matching 12 bases. This CDR3 is built from 16 residues. V was pared by 5 bases and J by 6 bases, with 9 bases of the junction left unmatched. CDR1 and CDR2 (germline): SGHTA, FQGTGA. CDR3 coding DNA: TGTGCCAGCAGCGGACAGGGACAGGGGGCACACGATACGCAGTATTTT. Residues: CASSGQGQGAHDTQYF. Supplemented by reference TRBV7-3 and TRBJ2-3, the full variable domain reads GAGVSQTPSNKVTEKGKYVELRCDPISGHTALYWYRQSLGQGPEFLIYFQGTGAADDSGLPNDRFFAVRPEGSVSTLKIQRTERGDSAVYLCASSGQGQGAHDTQYFGPGTRLTVL.

In its sample, this clone was seen a few times. The chain combines TRBV5-1 with TRBJ2-4; a possible D gene is TRBD2 (6 bases). CDR1 and CDR2 from the germline V gene are SGHRS and YFSETQ. The CDR3 consists of 14 residues. Trimming took 0 bases from V and 8 from J, leaving 12 bases between them. The CDR3 DNA is TGCGCCAGCAGCTTGGTTCCGGGGGTCGACATTCAGTACTTC. It specifies CASSLVPGVDIQYF. The entire variable domain, with the rest obtained from reference TRBV5-1 and TRBJ2-4, is as follows: KAGVTQTPRYLIKTRGQQVTLSCSPISGHRSVSWYQQTPGQGLQFLFEYFSETQRNKGNFPGRFSGRQFSNSRSEMNVSTLELGDSALYLCASSLVPGVDIQYFGAGTRLSVL.